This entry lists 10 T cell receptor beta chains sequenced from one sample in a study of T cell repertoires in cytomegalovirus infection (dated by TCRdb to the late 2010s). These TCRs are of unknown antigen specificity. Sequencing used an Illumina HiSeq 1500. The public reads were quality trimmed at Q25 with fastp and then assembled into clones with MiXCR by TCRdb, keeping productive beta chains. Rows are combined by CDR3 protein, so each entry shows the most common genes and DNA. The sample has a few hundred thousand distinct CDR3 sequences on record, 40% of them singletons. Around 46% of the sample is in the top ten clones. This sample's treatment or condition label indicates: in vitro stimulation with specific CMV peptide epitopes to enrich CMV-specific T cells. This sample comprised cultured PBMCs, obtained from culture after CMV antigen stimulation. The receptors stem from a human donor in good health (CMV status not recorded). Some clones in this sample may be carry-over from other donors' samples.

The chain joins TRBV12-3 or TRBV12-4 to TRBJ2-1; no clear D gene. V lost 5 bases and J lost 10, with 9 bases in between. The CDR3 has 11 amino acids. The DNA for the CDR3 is TGTGCCAGCAGTATTGCGGCCGAGCAGTTCTTC. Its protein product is CASSIAAEQFF.

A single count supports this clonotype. The DNA of the CDR3 is TGTGCCAGCAGTCACGGACAGGGCCGAGGGCAGCCCCAGCATTTT. Translating gives CASSHGQGRGQPQHF. The genes are TRBV12-3 or TRBV12-4 and TRBJ1-5; 8 bases agree with TRBD1. V lost 5 bases, J lost 7 bases, and 10 bases stayed unmatched. The CDR3 is 15 amino acids.

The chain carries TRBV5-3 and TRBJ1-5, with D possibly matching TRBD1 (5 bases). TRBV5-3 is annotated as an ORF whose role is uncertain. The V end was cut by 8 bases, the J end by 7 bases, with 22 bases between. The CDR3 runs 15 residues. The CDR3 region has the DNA TGTGCCAGCAGCGGGGACGGGGGGTTAGCACAGCCCCAGCATTTT. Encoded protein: CASSGDGGLAQPQHF.

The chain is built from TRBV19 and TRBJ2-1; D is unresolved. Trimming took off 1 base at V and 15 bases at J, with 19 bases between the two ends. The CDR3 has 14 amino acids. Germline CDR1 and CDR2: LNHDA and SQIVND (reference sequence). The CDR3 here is CASSIAVGSPVRFF. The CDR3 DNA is TGTGCCAGTAGTATAGCAGTCGGTTCCCCGGTCCGGTTCTTC. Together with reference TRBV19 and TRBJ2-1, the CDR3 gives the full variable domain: DGGITQSPKYLFRKEGQNVTLSCEQNLNHDAMYWYRQDPGQGLRLIYYSQIVNDFQKGDIAEGYSVSREKKESFPLTVTSAQKNPTAFYLCASSIAVGSPVRFFGPGTRLTVL.

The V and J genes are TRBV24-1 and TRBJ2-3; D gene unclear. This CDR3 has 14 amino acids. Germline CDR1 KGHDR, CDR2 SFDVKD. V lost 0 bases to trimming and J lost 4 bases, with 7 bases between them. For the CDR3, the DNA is TGTGCCACCAGTGATTTGATCGAAGCAGATACGCAGTATTTT. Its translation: CATSDLIEADTQYF.

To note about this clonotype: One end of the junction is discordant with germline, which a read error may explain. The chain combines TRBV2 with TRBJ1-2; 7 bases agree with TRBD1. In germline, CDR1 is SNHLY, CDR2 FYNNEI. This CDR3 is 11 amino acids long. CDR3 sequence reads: CASSEAGTVQF. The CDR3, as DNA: TGTGCCAGCAGTGAAGCGGGGACAGTCCAATTC.

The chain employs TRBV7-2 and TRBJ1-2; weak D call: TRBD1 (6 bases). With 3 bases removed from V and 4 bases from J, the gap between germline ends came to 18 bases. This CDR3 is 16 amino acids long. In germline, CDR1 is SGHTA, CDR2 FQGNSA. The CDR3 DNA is TGTGCCAGCAGCTTGGGGGGGGGGGCGTATGGCTATGGCTACACCTTC. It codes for CASSLGGGAYGYGYTF.

As DNA, the CDR3 is TGTGCCAGTAGTATATCTCAGTCAATAGATACGCAGTATTTT. Protein: CASSISQSIDTQYF. The chain carries TRBV19 and TRBJ2-3; D gene uncertain. The V gene's germline CDR1 is LNHDA and CDR2 SQIVND (reference sequence). Trimming removed 2 bases at V and 5 bases at J, with 11 bases between. This CDR3 is 14 amino acids long.

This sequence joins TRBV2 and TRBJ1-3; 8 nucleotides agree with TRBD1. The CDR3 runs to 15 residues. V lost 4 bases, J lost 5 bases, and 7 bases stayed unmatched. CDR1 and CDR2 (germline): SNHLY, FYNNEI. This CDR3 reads CASSGPDRGRNTIYF. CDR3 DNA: TGTGCCAGCAGTGGACCCGACAGGGGACGAAACACCATATATTTT.

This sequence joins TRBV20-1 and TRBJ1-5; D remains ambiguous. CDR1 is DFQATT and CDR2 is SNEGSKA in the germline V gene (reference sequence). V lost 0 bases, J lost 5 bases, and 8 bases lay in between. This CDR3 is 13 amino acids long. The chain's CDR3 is CSARDRTDQPQHF. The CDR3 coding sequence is TGCAGTGCTAGAGATAGGACGGATCAGCCCCAGCATTTT.